Listed here are 2 T cell receptor beta chains from one sample, sequenced in a study of CD8 T cells in ankylosing spondylitis. In TCRdb, the 5' RACE reads were re-called with MiXCR into one record per CDR3 protein. The table includes about 350,000 distinct CDR3 sequences, roughly 22% detected once. Sequencing used blood, either unsorted or a sorted T cell fraction (not recorded which). Receptor source: a male donor with ankylosing spondylitis or in good health (not recorded which).

This sequence joins TRBV20-1 and TRBJ2-1, with D uncertain. The V gene lost 0 bases and the J gene lost 2 bases, with 8 bases spanning the gap. This CDR3 is built from 14 residues. CDR1 and CDR2 from the germline V gene are DFQATT and SNEGSKA (reference sequence). Written as DNA, the CDR3 is TGCAGTGCTAGAGATGTTGATACCTACAATGAGCAGTTCTTC. Residues: CSARDVDTYNEQFF.

This clonotype was counted only a few times. J is TRBJ2-3 and V is TRBV29-1, with 13 bases fitting TRBD2. V was pared by 1 base and J by 6 bases, with 4 bases of the junction left unmatched. The CDR3 contains 15 residues. Germline lookup yields CDR1 SQVTM and CDR2 ANQGSEA. CDR3 residues: CSVEGLAGGGDTQYF. CDR3 bases: TGCAGCGTTGAAGGACTAGCGGGGGGCGGGGATACGCAGTATTTT.